This T cell receptor beta chain appears in the sequencing data of a study of T cells in Graves' hyperthyroidism and ophthalmopathy. Study findings and constraints: By a 13 V-J model, ophthalmopathy was set apart from stable hyperthyroidism. The model foresaw ophthalmopathy a median around seven months prior to onset.

On this clonotype: No antigen is known for it.

Using RNA transcripts as the source, TCR beta CDR3 regions were amplified. A set of HTBI primers served as the primers for a first-round RT-PCR of the TCR CDR3. TCRdb used MiXCR to reprocess the multiplex PCR reads, holding one entry per CDR3 protein. The sample shows around 490,000 distinct CDR3 sequences, just under 20% of them seen only once. V gave up 0 bases and J gave up 10 bases, with 6 bases separating them. This CDR3 is built from 11 residues. Germline V gene sequence: CDR1 GTSNPN, CDR2 SVGIG (reference sequence). Sequencing was carried out using blood. The chain employs TRBV30 and TRBJ2-2; D is undetermined. The TCR was taken from a man in his forties with Graves' ophthalmopathy. The chain's CDR3 is CAWSVRPELFF. The CDR3 nucleotides read TGTGCCTGGAGTGTACGCCCGGAGCTGTTTTTT. Drawing the rest from reference TRBV30 and TRBJ2-2, the complete variable domain is SQTIHQWPATLVQPVGSPLSLECTVEGTSNPNLYWYRQAAGRGLQLLFYSVGIGQISSEVPQNLSASRPQDRQFILSSKKLLLSDSGFYLCAWSVRPELFFGEGSRLTVL.